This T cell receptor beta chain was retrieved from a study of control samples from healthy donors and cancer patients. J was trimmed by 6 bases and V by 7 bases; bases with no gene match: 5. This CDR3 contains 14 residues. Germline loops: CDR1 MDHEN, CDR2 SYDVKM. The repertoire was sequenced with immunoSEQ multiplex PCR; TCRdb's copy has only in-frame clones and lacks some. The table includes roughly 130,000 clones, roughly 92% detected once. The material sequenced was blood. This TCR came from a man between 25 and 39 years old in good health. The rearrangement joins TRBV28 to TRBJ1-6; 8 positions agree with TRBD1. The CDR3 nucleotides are TGTGCCAGCAAGACAGGGGCAGGTAATTCACCCCTCCACTTT. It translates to CASKTGAGNSPLHF.